The rows below give T cell receptor beta chains drawn from one sample of a study of T cells in Graves' hyperthyroidism and ophthalmopathy. TCRdb ran MiXCR on the multiplex PCR reads and lists one entry per CDR3 protein. The table records 300,000 to 450,000 distinct CDR3 sequences, less than 20% of them present only once. Input material: blood. The receptors shown here come from a man between 18 and 29 years old with Graves' ophthalmopathy. Both conserved end residues are part of each CDR3. A D gene is named only where the DNA matches it firmly. Only some rows state a clone size, as once, few, many or a class for expanded clones.

V: TRBV9
J: TRBJ1-1
D: NA
size: NA
DNA: TGTGCCAGCAGCGTAGCGGCCGCGTTGACTGAAGCTTTCTTT
CDR3: CASSVAAALTEAFF

V: TRBV3-1
J: TRBJ1-5
D: NA
size: many
DNA: TGTGCCAGCACCCAGGGTGGCAATCAGCCCCAGCATTTT
CDR3: CASTQGGNQPQHF

V: TRBV7-2
J: TRBJ1-2
D: TRBD1
size: NA
DNA: TGTGCCAGCAGCATCTGGACAGGTCCCTATGGCTACACCTTC
CDR3: CASSIWTGPYGYTF

V: TRBV6-5
J: TRBJ2-7
D: NA
size: many
DNA: TGTGCCAGCAGTTACTCTATCTCGAGGTCCTCATACGAGCAGTACTTC
CDR3: CASSYSISRSSYEQYF

V: TRBV18
J: TRBJ2-5
D: NA
size: NA
DNA: TGTGCCAGCTCACCGTCTTCCGGGGGGCCGCGCGAGACCCAGTACTTC
CDR3: CASSPSSGGPRETQYF

V: TRBV11-2
J: TRBJ2-5
D: TRBD2
size: many
DNA: TGTGCCAGCAGCTCCGGGGGGGCCGGGGGAGAGACCCAGTACTTC
CDR3: CASSSGGAGGETQYF

V: TRBV7-9
J: TRBJ1-5
D: NA
size: many
DNA: TGTGCCAGCAGCTTACAGGGTCAGCCCCAGCATTTT
CDR3: CASSLQGQPQHF

V: TRBV19
J: TRBJ1-1
D: NA
size: few
DNA: TGTGCCAGTAGTATGAGAGGAGATTTGAACACTGAAGCTTTCTTT
CDR3: CASSMRGDLNTEAFF

V: TRBV6-2/TRBV6-3
J: TRBJ1-6
D: NA
size: NA
DNA: TGTGCCAGCAGTTACTCGATGGGCCCCCTAGGCTCCTATAATTCACCCCTCCACTTT
CDR3: CASSYSMGPLGSYNSPLHF

V: TRBV12-3/TRBV12-4
J: TRBJ1-5
D: NA
size: few
DNA: TGTGCCAGCAGTTTAGCAAGGACTCAGCCCCAGCATTTT
CDR3: CASSLARTQPQHF

V: TRBV2
J: TRBJ1-5
D: NA
size: NA
DNA: TGTGCCAGCACTAAAGAGGGACTCCCCAATCAGCCCCAGCATTTT
CDR3: CASTKEGLPNQPQHF

V: TRBV6-1
J: TRBJ1-6
D: NA
size: many
DNA: TGTGCCAGCAGTGGGGACGCAGGGCCCAATTCACCCCTCCACTTT
CDR3: CASSGDAGPNSPLHF

V: TRBV20-1
J: TRBJ2-7
D: NA
size: NA
DNA: TGCAGTGCTAGAAGGACAGACCTCAGCTCCTACGAGCAGTACTTC
CDR3: CSARRTDLSSYEQYF

V: TRBV6-2/TRBV6-3
J: TRBJ2-5
D: TRBD2
size: once
DNA: TGTGCCGGCAGGATGACTAGCGCGGGGGAGACCCAGTACTTC
CDR3: CAGRMTSAGETQYF

V: TRBV2
J: TRBJ2-7
D: TRBD1
size: NA
DNA: TGTGCCAGCAGTGAAGGATGGACGGACAGGGGAGCGGGGACCTACGAGCAGTACTTC
CDR3: CASSEGWTDRGAGTYEQYF

V: TRBV5-6
J: TRBJ1-2
D: TRBD1
size: many
DNA: TGTGCCAGCGGTTTTGGGGACAGCTACAACTATGGCTACACCTTC
CDR3: CASGFGDSYNYGYTF

V: TRBV13
J: TRBJ2-5
D: NA
size: few
DNA: TGTGCCAGCAGCCCGACGTGGCGGACGGAAGAGACCCAGTACTTC
CDR3: CASSPTWRTEETQYF

V: TRBV27
J: TRBJ1-5
D: NA
size: NA
DNA: TGTGCCAGCGGGCGGACGGTTTATGATAGCAATCAGCCCCAGCATTTT
CDR3: CASGRTVYDSNQPQHF

V: TRBV10-1
J: TRBJ2-1
D: TRBD2
size: few
DNA: TGCGCCAGCAGCGGGACTAGGTACAATGAGCAGTTCTTC
CDR3: CASSGTRYNEQFF

V: TRBV3-1
J: TRBJ2-2
D: TRBD2
size: many
DNA: TGTGCCAGCAGCCTCGCTAGCGGGGGGATAAACACCGGGGAGCTGTTTTTT
CDR3: CASSLASGGINTGELFF

V: TRBV29-1
J: TRBJ1-1
D: NA
size: NA
DNA: TGCAGCGTTGAGCGCCAGGAGGACACTGAAGCTTTCTTT
CDR3: CSVERQEDTEAFF

V: TRBV29-1
J: TRBJ1-1
D: NA
size: many
DNA: TGCAGCGCCGGGGGGTTCGGGGGGACTGAAGCTTTCTTT
CDR3: CSAGGFGGTEAFF

V: TRBV7-9
J: TRBJ2-7
D: NA
size: few
DNA: TGTGCCAGCAGCTTCGATGCGGACGGAAACTACGAGCAGTACTTC
CDR3: CASSFDADGNYEQYF

V: TRBV20-1
J: TRBJ2-7
D: NA
size: few
DNA: TGCAGTGCTAGAGATTGGGCAGGGGACGAGCAGTACTTC
CDR3: CSARDWAGDEQYF

V: TRBV12-3/TRBV12-4
J: TRBJ2-3
D: TRBD2
size: NA
DNA: TGTGCCAGCAGTTTAGCGCGGGGGGCCGAGACAGATACGCAGTATTTT
CDR3: CASSLARGAETDTQYF

V: TRBV6-1
J: TRBJ2-3
D: NA
size: NA
DNA: TGTGCCAGCAGAAGGGGGGCAGATACGCAGTATTTT
CDR3: CASRRGADTQYF

V: TRBV20-1
J: TRBJ1-2
D: NA
size: many
DNA: TGCAGTGCTAGAGATCATAGGGAGTTGGGCTATGGCTACACCTTC
CDR3: CSARDHRELGYGYTF

V: TRBV25-1
J: TRBJ1-5
D: NA
size: NA
DNA: TGTGCCAGCAGTGAAGGGCAGGGGTGGCAGCCCCAGCATTTT
CDR3: CASSEGQGWQPQHF

V: TRBV12-3/TRBV12-4
J: TRBJ2-2
D: TRBD2
size: few
DNA: TGTGCCAGCAGTTTACACGGGGGGGGCGGCGGGGAGCTGTTTTTT
CDR3: CASSLHGGGGGELFF

V: TRBV7-6
J: TRBJ2-4
D: NA
size: NA
DNA: TGTGCCAGCAGCTCTACTAGTGGCAAAAACATTCAGTACTTC
CDR3: CASSSTSGKNIQYF

V: TRBV20-1
J: TRBJ1-5
D: TRBD1
size: many
DNA: TGCAGTGCTCGGACAGGGGCCGCGGTAGGTCAGCCCCAGCATTTT
CDR3: CSARTGAAVGQPQHF

V: TRBV2
J: TRBJ2-7
D: NA
size: many
DNA: TGTGCCAGCAGTGAAGCGCTTGGGCTCAGCTACGAGCAGTACTTC
CDR3: CASSEALGLSYEQYF

V: TRBV7-3
J: TRBJ2-3
D: TRBD2
size: many
DNA: TGTGCCAGCAGCCCTAGCGGGGGGCAGATAGATACGCAGTATTTT
CDR3: CASSPSGGQIDTQYF

V: TRBV18
J: TRBJ2-3
D: NA
size: NA
DNA: TGTGCCAGCTCACCGAACAGCCTTCCCACAGATACGCAGTATTTT
CDR3: CASSPNSLPTDTQYF

V: TRBV7-2
J: TRBJ2-7
D: NA
size: many
DNA: TGTGCCAGCAGCTTGCGGAGCGAGCAGTACTTC
CDR3: CASSLRSEQYF

V: TRBV27
J: TRBJ1-6
D: TRBD1
size: many
DNA: TGTGCCAGCACTCGCCTGACAGGGACGGGGAATTCACCCCTCCACTTT
CDR3: CASTRLTGTGNSPLHF

V: TRBV10-3
J: TRBJ2-1
D: TRBD1
size: many
DNA: TGTGCCATCACTCAGGACAGGGGAGGTAATGAGCAGTTCTTC
CDR3: CAITQDRGGNEQFF

V: TRBV3-1
J: TRBJ2-5
D: NA
size: many
DNA: TGTGCCAGCGTCTTGAGGGGACAAGAGACCCAGTACTTC
CDR3: CASVLRGQETQYF

V: TRBV5-6
J: TRBJ2-3
D: TRBD1
size: NA
DNA: TGTGCCAGCAGCAAGGACAGGGACACAGATACGCAGTATTTT
CDR3: CASSKDRDTDTQYF

V: TRBV11-2
J: TRBJ2-5
D: NA
size: NA
DNA: TGTGCCAGCAGCTTTCCGGGAAAAGAGACCCAGTACTTC
CDR3: CASSFPGKETQYF

V: TRBV3-1
J: TRBJ1-1
D: TRBD1
size: many
DNA: TGTGCCAGCAGCTCAGGGACAGGGACGTGGACTGAAGCTTTCTTT
CDR3: CASSSGTGTWTEAFF

V: TRBV6-1
J: TRBJ2-2
D: TRBD1
size: many
DNA: TGTGCCAGCAGTGAAGGGACAGGCAAGGCCGGGGAGCTGTTTTTT
CDR3: CASSEGTGKAGELFF

V: TRBV28
J: TRBJ1-5
D: TRBD1
size: NA
DNA: TGTGCCAGCAACTCCCCCTCAGGGGGCGGGGATCAGCCCCAGCATTTT
CDR3: CASNSPSGGGDQPQHF

V: TRBV10-2
J: TRBJ2-5
D: TRBD2
size: many
DNA: TGCGCCAGCAGTGAGACGGGGGGGAGGGAGGCCCAGTACTTC
CDR3: CASSETGGREAQYF

V: TRBV29-1
J: TRBJ1-1
D: TRBD1
size: NA
DNA: TGCAGCGCCGGATTGGGACAGGACAACACTGAAGCTTTCTTT
CDR3: CSAGLGQDNTEAFF

V: TRBV11-1
J: TRBJ1-1
D: NA
size: few
DNA: TGTGCCAGCAGCTTAGGGGGCCTTCCGGACACTGAAGCTTTCTTT
CDR3: CASSLGGLPDTEAFF

V: TRBV6-5
J: TRBJ2-7
D: NA
size: many
DNA: TGTGCCAGCAGTTACTCGGGCCGATCCTACGAGCAGTACTTC
CDR3: CASSYSGRSYEQYF

V: TRBV9
J: TRBJ1-5
D: NA
size: NA
DNA: TGTGCCAGCAGCGTTTCAGGGGACGGGCAGCCCCAGCATTTT
CDR3: CASSVSGDGQPQHF

V: TRBV6-5
J: TRBJ1-1
D: NA
size: few
DNA: TGTGCCTGCAGTTACGGCCGGATCACTGAAGCTTTCTTT
CDR3: CACSYGRITEAFF

V: TRBV20-1
J: TRBJ1-5
D: TRBD1
size: NA
DNA: TGCAGTGCAACCGGGACAGGGGGCTATAGCAATCAGCCCCAGCATTTT
CDR3: CSATGTGGYSNQPQHF

V: TRBV3-1
J: TRBJ2-2
D: NA
size: few
DNA: TGTGCCAGCAGCCAAGTAGGAGGAGACACCGGGGAGCTGTTTTTT
CDR3: CASSQVGGDTGELFF

V: TRBV4-1
J: TRBJ1-3
D: TRBD1
size: NA
DNA: TGCGCCAGCAGCCAGGGACAGGGACCTGGAAACACCATATATTTT
CDR3: CASSQGQGPGNTIYF

V: TRBV28
J: TRBJ2-1
D: NA
size: few
DNA: TGTGCCAGCAGTCCCCGTTTATCCGAGCAGTTCTTC
CDR3: CASSPRLSEQFF

V: TRBV3-1
J: TRBJ1-1
D: NA
size: many
DNA: TGTGCCAGCAGCCAAGGAGGGGGTGGGACTGAAGCTTTCTTT
CDR3: CASSQGGGGTEAFF